Below, one TCR beta chain is given with its context. This clone occurred a few times. There is no known antigen for this receptor. One base away there is no much larger clone; base qualities are not given. The CDR3 regions of human TCRbeta chains were subjected to immunosequencing. The paper's data handling went like this. TCRs in the repertoires were compared against a reference library of SARS-CoV-2-specific TCRs that had been generated with the MIRA antigen-specificity platform. Breadth was defined as the fraction of unique TCRs that were SARS-CoV-2-associated. Depth was defined as the fraction of total T cells that were SARS-CoV-2-associated. Using the MIRA data, each spike-specific TCR was mapped to the spike region that the TCR reacts to and placed in a CD4 or CD8 class. Log10-transformed breadth and depth values were compared by one-way ANOVA with Sidak's multiple comparisons tests. Drawn from immuneACCESS, this table holds only the in-frame rearrangements with V and J called that TCRdb kept. Clones are partly lost; checked studies trace under half to an unresolved V gene and leave the rest unexplained. V and J calls and clone size follow that table, whereas D and trimming were derived from the DNA. The sample table holds approximately 77,000 clones, of which roughly 94% were seen once. Around 7.1% of the sample belongs to the ten largest clones.

This sample stems from a study of T cell responses to AZD1222 COVID-19 vaccine (dated by TCRdb to about 2021). Turning to the overall study: A total of more than 230 trial participants underwent TCR sequencing, of whom about 200 received two doses of AZD1222 and roughly 25 received two doses of the MenACWY control vaccine. Trial participants were enrolled by age into 18-55, 56-69 and 70-plus year subgroups, with about 150, 28 and 57 TCR-sequenced participants respectively. General study outcomes and caveats: After two AZD1222 doses, both the breadth and the depth of spike-specific TCRs were significantly higher than at day 0 and than in MenACWY recipients. Vaccine-associated CD4 TCRs spanned the whole spike protein, with dominant responses in regions 160-218 and 743-854. Conclusions about previously exposed vaccinees are limited, since just five or six AZD1222 recipients were seropositive for SARS-CoV-2 at baseline. Because no samples from the day 14 peak response were available, repertoires could be characterized only after the peak T cell response. Most participants were white British and females outnumbered males, and the authors suggested that clonal diversity may have been underestimated. In the small 56-69-year group, the increase in depth fell short of significance, most likely because of low power. Reportedly, close to half of the unique spike-specific TCRs recognized epitopes lying outside the regions that are mutated in the B.1.351 and B.1.1.7 variants.

V is pruned by 5 bases and J by 4 bases, leaving 6 bases of the junction without a gene match. Reading the germline V gene gives CDR1 SGHDT and CDR2 YYEEEE. Including the terminal cysteine and phenylalanine, the CDR3 comprises 14 residues. Left in the record is the CDR3 DNA by itself, 42 bases read in frame from the first base. The time point label here, explained by the study, means: baseline before first vaccination. The treatment or condition label for this specimen denotes: meningococcal conjugate vaccine given as trial control. Vaccinee samples were obtained from the UK trials COV001 and COV002, which included a single-blind randomized controlled phase 2/3 trial of AZD1222 (ChAdOx1 nCoV-19) in healthy adults. Trial participant PBMC samples were collected at day 0 and day 28 after the second dose for TCRbeta chain sequencing.

The chain links TRBV5-6 with TRBJ2-5; TRBD1 lines up with 9 middle nucleotides. This receptor was identified in an adult in good health. The sample consisted of peripheral blood, taken on day 0 of MenACWY control vaccination. The CDR3 is CASRIQGAGETQYF. The sequence in DNA is TGTGCCAGCAGGATACAGGGGGCAGGAGAGACCCAGTACTTC.